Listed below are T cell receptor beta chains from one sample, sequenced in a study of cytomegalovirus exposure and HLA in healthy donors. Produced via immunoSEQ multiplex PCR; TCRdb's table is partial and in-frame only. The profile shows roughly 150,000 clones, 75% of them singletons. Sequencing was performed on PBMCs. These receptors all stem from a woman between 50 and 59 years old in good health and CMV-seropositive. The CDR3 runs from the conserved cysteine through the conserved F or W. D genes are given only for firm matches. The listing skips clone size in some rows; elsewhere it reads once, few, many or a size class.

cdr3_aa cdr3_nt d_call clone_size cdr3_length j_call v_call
CASIGGAETQYF TGTGCCAGCATCGGGGGGGCGGAGACCCAGTACTTC TRBD2 NA 12 TRBJ2-5 TRBV2
CSAEMGNEQFF TGCAGTGCGGAGATGGGTAATGAGCAGTTCTTC NA NA 11 TRBJ2-1 TRBV20-1
CASSASGGNTIYF TGTGCCAGCAGTGCGTCAGGAGGAAACACCATATATTTT NA NA 13 TRBJ1-3 TRBV25-1
CASSAGSYGYTF TGTGCCAGCAGTGCTGGGAGCTATGGCTACACCTTC NA NA 12 TRBJ1-2 TRBV6-1
CASSGGQGGDTQYF TGCGCCAGCAGCGGGGGACAGGGGGGAGATACGCAGTATTTT TRBD1 once 14 TRBJ2-3 TRBV5-1
CASSFRTGGDEQFF TGTGCCAGCAGCTTCCGGACAGGGGGGGATGAGCAGTTCTTC TRBD1 NA 14 TRBJ2-1 TRBV7-6
CASSWRASGGACEQFF TGTGCCAGCAGCTGGCGAGCTAGCGGGGGGGCCTGTGAGCAGTTCTTC TRBD2 NA 16 TRBJ2-1 TRBV27
CASSEERQGLDATNEKLFF TGTGCCAGCAGTGAAGAACGGCAGGGTCTTGATGCAACTAATGAAAAACTGTTTTTT NA NA 19 TRBJ1-4 TRBV6-1
CASSLGDNLYEQYF TGTGCCAGCAGCTTAGGGGACAACCTCTACGAGCAGTACTTC NA NA 14 TRBJ2-7 TRBV7-8
CATRGYNEQFF TGTGCCACGCGGGGGTACAATGAGCAGTTCTTC TRBD2 NA 11 TRBJ2-1 TRBV28
CASSIGRVSGANVLTF TGTGCCAGTAGTATCGGGAGGGTTTCTGGGGCCAACGTCCTGACTTTC TRBD2 few 16 TRBJ2-6 TRBV19
CASSQFSRIRIGYTF TGCGCCAGCAGCCAATTCTCCAGGATCCGTATCGGCTACACCTTC NA few 15 TRBJ1-2 TRBV4-1
CASSLAGGGTDTQYF TGCGCCAGCAGCTTGGCCGGGGGAGGGACAGATACGCAGTATTTT TRBD2 NA 15 TRBJ2-3 TRBV5-1
CASSATVGANVLTF TGTGCCAGTAGTGCCACGGTGGGGGCCAACGTCCTGACTTTC NA NA 14 TRBJ2-6 TRBV19
CASSPSTGPGELFF TGCGCCAGCAGCCCGTCAACAGGGCCCGGGGAGCTGTTTTTT NA NA 14 TRBJ2-2 TRBV5-1
CASSPRGQRGTTYNEQFF TGTGCCAGCAGCCCAAGAGGGCAGCGGGGGACTACCTACAATGAGCAGTTCTTC TRBD2 few 18 TRBJ2-1 TRBV11-2
CASSLLAGVSTDTQYF TGTGCCAGCAGCTTACTAGCGGGGGTTAGCACAGATACGCAGTATTTT TRBD2 NA 16 TRBJ2-3 TRBV7-3
CASSYSAEGTQYF TGTGCCAGCAGCTACAGTGCTGAAGGGACCCAGTACTTC NA few 13 TRBJ2-5 TRBV7-9
CSVELDRNYEQYF TGCAGCGTTGAATTGGACAGGAACTACGAGCAGTACTTC TRBD1 NA 13 TRBJ2-7 TRBV29-1
CASSGAGQLTDTQYF TGTGCCAGCAGTGGAGCGGGGCAACTCACAGATACGCAGTATTTT TRBD2 NA 15 TRBJ2-3 TRBV6-1
CASSPRSTSGVYNEQFF TGTGCCAGCAGCCCTAGGTCTACTAGCGGGGTGTACAATGAGCAGTTCTTC TRBD2 once 17 TRBJ2-1 TRBV4-2
CASSREAEAFF TGTGCCAGCAGCCGGGAAGCTGAAGCTTTCTTT NA NA 11 TRBJ1-1 TRBV11-2
CASSLEIASSYNEQFF TGTGCCAGCAGCTTAGAAATCGCCAGCTCCTACAATGAGCAGTTCTTC NA NA 16 TRBJ2-1 TRBV11-2
CSVAGEGQGALSGNTEAFF TGCAGCGTCGCGGGGGAGGGACAGGGGGCATTATCTGGGAACACTGAAGCTTTCTTT TRBD1 NA 19 TRBJ1-1 TRBV29-1
CASSFQGMNTEAFF TGTGCCAGCAGCTTCCAGGGAATGAACACTGAAGCTTTCTTT NA NA 14 TRBJ1-1 TRBV7-2
CASRQGTEAFF TGTGCCAGCAGGCAGGGCACTGAAGCTTTCTTT NA NA 11 TRBJ1-1 TRBV2
CASSQDERAGTEAFF TGCGCCAGCAGCCAAGACGAGCGGGCGGGGACTGAAGCTTTCTTT NA NA 15 TRBJ1-1 TRBV4-1
CASSPQLGGSGGAVEQFF TGTGCCAGCAGCCCTCAACTCGGGGGTAGCGGGGGGGCCGTCGAGCAGTTCTTC TRBD2 NA 18 TRBJ2-1 TRBV11-2
CASRQGNSYEQYF TGTGCCAGCAGACAGGGGAACTCCTACGAGCAGTACTTC TRBD1 few 13 TRBJ2-7 TRBV13
CASSVPIRGSNTGELFF TGTGCCAGCAGTGTACCCATCAGGGGGTCGAACACCGGGGAGCTGTTTTTT TRBD1 NA 17 TRBJ2-2 TRBV6-1
CASSRAPGSNQPQHF TGTGCCAGCAGTCGGGCCCCGGGGAGCAATCAGCCCCAGCATTTT NA few 15 TRBJ1-5 TRBV6-5
CASSLARGINEKLFF TGTGCCAGCAGCTTAGCGCGGGGAATCAATGAAAAACTGTTTTTT NA once 15 TRBJ1-4 TRBV7-9
CSATPGETQYF TGCAGTGCTACCCCCGGAGAGACCCAGTACTTC NA NA 11 TRBJ2-5 TRBV20-1
CASSSLDTFVSSPLHF TGTGCCAGCAGCTCCCTGGACACCTTCGTGAGTTCACCCCTCCACTTT NA NA 16 TRBJ1-6 TRBV5-5
CASSKLRQLTTGELFF TGTGCCAGCAGCAAACTCAGACAGCTTACCACCGGGGAGCTGTTTTTT NA NA 16 TRBJ2-2 TRBV21-1
CASSRAGSNQPQHF TGTGCCAGCAGCCGTGCAGGGAGCAATCAGCCCCAGCATTTT NA NA 14 TRBJ1-5 TRBV11-2
CSVAQGDEKLFF TGCAGCGTTGCCCAGGGGGATGAAAAACTGTTTTTT TRBD1 few 12 TRBJ1-4 TRBV29-1
CASSREETQYF TGCGCCAGCAGCCGGGAAGAGACCCAGTACTTC NA NA 11 TRBJ2-5 TRBV5-1
CASSTGQGVQPQHF TGTGCCAGTAGTACGGGACAGGGTGTTCAGCCCCAGCATTTT TRBD1 NA 14 TRBJ1-5 TRBV19
CAWSELGGSQPQHF TGTGCCTGGAGTGAATTAGGGGGCAGTCAGCCCCAGCATTTT TRBD1 NA 14 TRBJ1-5 TRBV30
CASNKDRGYSPLHF TGTGCCAGCAACAAGGACAGGGGTTATTCACCCCTCCACTTT TRBD1 NA 14 TRBJ1-6 TRBV7-2
CASSPGTGATGNTIYF TGCGCCAGCAGCCCAGGGACAGGGGCTACCGGAAACACCATATATTTT TRBD1 NA 16 TRBJ1-3 TRBV5-1
CASSFTRTGNEQYF TGTGCCAGCAGCTTTACAAGGACAGGAAACGAGCAGTACTTC TRBD1 NA 14 TRBJ2-7 TRBV7-9
CASSRRQGAYEQFF TGTGCCAGCAGTCGGAGACAGGGGGCATATGAGCAGTTCTTC TRBD1 NA 14 TRBJ2-1 TRBV5-4
CASSSQGNTEAFF TGCGCCAGCAGCAGTCAGGGGAACACTGAAGCTTTCTTT NA NA 13 TRBJ1-1 TRBV5-1
CARTGGTNIDGYTF TGTGCCAGGACTGGGGGGACCAACATAGATGGCTACACCTTC NA NA 14 TRBJ1-2 TRBV2
CASNNPGLAGRTDTQYF TGTGCCAGCAATAACCCGGGACTAGCGGGGAGAACAGATACGCAGTATTTT TRBD2 NA 17 TRBJ2-3 TRBV2
CASSDLSQPQHF TGTGCCAGCAGTGATTTATCTCAGCCCCAGCATTTT NA NA 12 TRBJ1-5 TRBV2
CASSYQGEQYF TGCGCCAGCAGTTATCAGGGAGAGCAGTACTTC NA NA 11 TRBJ2-7 TRBV2
CASSLSRNNEAFF TGTGCCAGCAGTTTATCGCGGAATAATGAAGCTTTCTTT NA few 13 TRBJ1-1 TRBV27
CASSANSNTEAFF TGTGCCAGCAGTGCCAACTCAAACACTGAAGCTTTCTTT NA few 13 TRBJ1-1 TRBV6-4
CASSFSGVGTQYF TGTGCCAGCAGCTTCAGCGGGGTGGGGACCCAGTACTTC TRBD2 once 13 TRBJ2-5 TRBV7-9
CASSPRGNYGYTF TGTGCCAGCTCACCACGCGGGAACTATGGCTACACCTTC NA NA 13 TRBJ1-2 TRBV18